The rows below give T cell receptor beta chains drawn from one sample of a study of blood T cell repertoires in COVID-19. Repertoires were generated with immunoSEQ multiplex PCR, while TCRdb's copy carries only in-frame clones and drops some. The sample includes 150,000 to 180,000 clones, roughly 80% seen only once; the top ten take 25% to 30%. Specimen: peripheral blood. All receptors come from an older woman with acute or convalescent COVID-19. Both conserved end residues are part of each CDR3. The D gene is left open where the match is weak. Size tells how often a clone was seen (once, few, many) or the class of an expanded clone, and some rows leave it out.

CDR3 DNA: TGTGCCAGCAGGGCCACAACAGGGGACGGCACCGGGGAGCTGTTTTTT
CDR3 protein: CASRATTGDGTGELFF
V gene: TRBV5-6
D gene: TRBD1
J gene: TRBJ2-2
clone size: NA

CDR3 DNA: TGTGCCAGTAGTGTCCCGGGAGTGGCGGGGGGCTACACCTTC
CDR3 protein: CASSVPGVAGGYTF
V gene: TRBV19
D gene: NA
J gene: TRBJ1-2
clone size: NA

CDR3 DNA: TGTGCCAGCTCACCAATAATGGTACCCGGGAACACTGAAGCTTTCTTT
CDR3 protein: CASSPIMVPGNTEAFF
V gene: TRBV18
D gene: NA
J gene: TRBJ1-1
clone size: NA

CDR3 DNA: TGTGCCAGCAGCTACCCAGGGACAGGGACCACTGAAGCTTTCTTT
CDR3 protein: CASSYPGTGTTEAFF
V gene: TRBV6-6
D gene: TRBD1
J gene: TRBJ1-1
clone size: NA

CDR3 DNA: TGTGCCATCATGCCGGGACTAGACTACAATGAGCAGTTCTTC
CDR3 protein: CAIMPGLDYNEQFF
V gene: TRBV10-3
D gene: TRBD2
J gene: TRBJ2-1
clone size: once

CDR3 DNA: TGTGCCAGCAGCCTAAATCTACGGGCGGGAGAGACCCAGTACTTC
CDR3 protein: CASSLNLRAGETQYF
V gene: TRBV14
D gene: NA
J gene: TRBJ2-5
clone size: NA

CDR3 DNA: TGTGCCAGCAGTTTGGACAGGGTTTTAAACACCATATATTTT
CDR3 protein: CASSLDRVLNTIYF
V gene: TRBV28
D gene: TRBD1
J gene: TRBJ1-3
clone size: NA

CDR3 DNA: TGTGCCAGCAGACAGGGACCCTACAATGAGCAGTTCTTC
CDR3 protein: CASRQGPYNEQFF
V gene: TRBV12-3/TRBV12-4
D gene: NA
J gene: TRBJ2-1
clone size: NA

CDR3 DNA: TGTGCCAGCAGCCCCACCTATGGTGCGGGCGGAAACACCATATATTTT
CDR3 protein: CASSPTYGAGGNTIYF
V gene: TRBV3-1/TRBV3-2
D gene: NA
J gene: TRBJ1-3
clone size: NA

CDR3 DNA: TGTGCCACCAGTGACTCATCGCGGACAGGGCCGGGGGGCTACACCTTC
CDR3 protein: CATSDSSRTGPGGYTF
V gene: TRBV24-1
D gene: TRBD1
J gene: TRBJ1-2
clone size: NA

CDR3 DNA: TGCGCCAGCAGCTTTGCAGGGTGGGACGAGCAGTACTTC
CDR3 protein: CASSFAGWDEQYF
V gene: TRBV5-1
D gene: NA
J gene: TRBJ2-7
clone size: NA

CDR3 DNA: TGTGCCAGCAGTTTGGGGGCGGAGACCCAGTACTTC
CDR3 protein: CASSLGAETQYF
V gene: TRBV12-3/TRBV12-4
D gene: NA
J gene: TRBJ2-5
clone size: NA

CDR3 DNA: TGCGCCAGCAGCCCTGACAGGGTAAAGGCCAAAAACATTCAGTACTTC
CDR3 protein: CASSPDRVKAKNIQYF
V gene: TRBV5-1
D gene: TRBD1
J gene: TRBJ2-4
clone size: NA

CDR3 DNA: TGTGCCAGCAGTTCGACTGGATCTGGGCAGTTCTTC
CDR3 protein: CASSSTGSGQFF
V gene: TRBV27
D gene: NA
J gene: TRBJ2-1
clone size: NA

CDR3 DNA: TGTGCCAGCAGTGAACAGGGTAATTCACCCCTCCACTTT
CDR3 protein: CASSEQGNSPLHF
V gene: TRBV6-4
D gene: NA
J gene: TRBJ1-6
clone size: NA

CDR3 DNA: TGCGCCAGCAGCCCACCGGCCGGGGACACTGAAGCTTTCTTT
CDR3 protein: CASSPPAGDTEAFF
V gene: TRBV5-1
D gene: NA
J gene: TRBJ1-1
clone size: few

CDR3 DNA: TGTGCCAGCAGCCAAGAAGGGGCCCGACTAGTCTACACCTTC
CDR3 protein: CASSQEGARLVYTF
V gene: TRBV3-1/TRBV3-2
D gene: NA
J gene: TRBJ1-2
clone size: NA

CDR3 DNA: TGCGCCAGCAGCAGCCGCGCCGGGACTAGCGGGGGGCCGAATGAGCAGTTCTTC
CDR3 protein: CASSSRAGTSGGPNEQFF
V gene: TRBV5-1
D gene: TRBD2
J gene: TRBJ2-1
clone size: NA

CDR3 DNA: TGCGCCAGCAGCCCCGAGGGACAGGGCGGCTATGGCTACACCTTC
CDR3 protein: CASSPEGQGGYGYTF
V gene: TRBV5-1
D gene: TRBD1
J gene: TRBJ1-2
clone size: NA

CDR3 DNA: TGTGCCAGCAGCGGCCAACTAGCGGGGGTTGGTGAGACCCAGTACTTC
CDR3 protein: CASSGQLAGVGETQYF
V gene: TRBV7-2
D gene: TRBD2
J gene: TRBJ2-5
clone size: NA

CDR3 DNA: TGTGCCAGCAGTCCCTGGGACACCCCTAACTATGGCTACACCTTC
CDR3 protein: CASSPWDTPNYGYTF
V gene: TRBV28
D gene: NA
J gene: TRBJ1-2
clone size: NA

CDR3 DNA: TGTGCCAGCAGCCGGACCAGGGACTACGAGCAGTACTTC
CDR3 protein: CASSRTRDYEQYF
V gene: TRBV3-1/TRBV3-2
D gene: NA
J gene: TRBJ2-7
clone size: NA

CDR3 DNA: TGTGCCAGCAAGAAGCCACAGGGCTATGGCTACACCTTC
CDR3 protein: CASKKPQGYGYTF
V gene: TRBV6-5
D gene: NA
J gene: TRBJ1-2
clone size: NA

CDR3 DNA: TGCAGCTCCCGGACTAGCGGGGGCCAAGAGACCCAGTACTTC
CDR3 protein: CSSRTSGGQETQYF
V gene: TRBV29-1
D gene: TRBD2
J gene: TRBJ2-5
clone size: NA

CDR3 DNA: TGTGCCAGCAGTACATACCCCCAGGGGGTGGTCACTGAAGCTTTCTTT
CDR3 protein: CASSTYPQGVVTEAFF
V gene: TRBV6-2/TRBV6-3
D gene: TRBD1
J gene: TRBJ1-1
clone size: NA

CDR3 DNA: TGTGCCAGCAGCCTGAACACGGGTCTTGGCTACACCTTC
CDR3 protein: CASSLNTGLGYTF
V gene: TRBV11-2
D gene: NA
J gene: TRBJ1-2
clone size: NA

CDR3 DNA: TGCAGTGTACCGGAGAACTATGGCTACACCTTC
CDR3 protein: CSVPENYGYTF
V gene: TRBV20-1
D gene: NA
J gene: TRBJ1-2
clone size: NA

CDR3 DNA: TGTGCCAGCATCAACAGAGCAACTAATGAAAAACTGTTTTTT
CDR3 protein: CASINRATNEKLFF
V gene: TRBV6-5
D gene: NA
J gene: TRBJ1-4
clone size: NA

CDR3 DNA: TGTGCCAGCAGCGTAGAAAGTTACGGTGAGGACACCATATATTTT
CDR3 protein: CASSVESYGEDTIYF
V gene: TRBV9
D gene: NA
J gene: TRBJ1-3
clone size: NA

CDR3 DNA: TGTGCCTGGAGTGTAAACACCCACAGGAGCTATGGCTACACCTTC
CDR3 protein: CAWSVNTHRSYGYTF
V gene: TRBV30
D gene: NA
J gene: TRBJ1-2
clone size: NA

CDR3 DNA: TGCGCCAGCAGCTTGGCAGGGGAAGCTTTCTTT
CDR3 protein: CASSLAGEAFF
V gene: TRBV5-1
D gene: NA
J gene: TRBJ1-1
clone size: NA

CDR3 DNA: TGTGCCATCAGTGTGGGCGCTGGAAACACCATATATTTT
CDR3 protein: CAISVGAGNTIYF
V gene: TRBV10-3
D gene: NA
J gene: TRBJ1-3
clone size: NA

CDR3 DNA: TGTGCCAGCAGAGAGGAGGCTAACACTGAAGCTTTCTTT
CDR3 protein: CASREEANTEAFF
V gene: TRBV28
D gene: NA
J gene: TRBJ1-1
clone size: NA

CDR3 DNA: TGTGCCTGGAGTAGACAAGGCCTCCCCACAGATACGCAGTATTTT
CDR3 protein: CAWSRQGLPTDTQYF
V gene: TRBV30
D gene: NA
J gene: TRBJ2-3
clone size: NA

CDR3 DNA: TGCGCCAGCAGATCTGACAGGGGCACTGAAGCTTTCTTT
CDR3 protein: CASRSDRGTEAFF
V gene: TRBV5-1
D gene: TRBD1
J gene: TRBJ1-1
clone size: NA

CDR3 DNA: TGTGCCAGCAGTGATTTCCTCAATCAGCCCCAGCATTTT
CDR3 protein: CASSDFLNQPQHF
V gene: TRBV6-1
D gene: NA
J gene: TRBJ1-5
clone size: NA

CDR3 DNA: TGTGCCAGCAGCGTCGACGGGGGCTCTGGAAACACCATATATTTT
CDR3 protein: CASSVDGGSGNTIYF
V gene: TRBV9
D gene: NA
J gene: TRBJ1-3
clone size: NA

CDR3 DNA: TGCGCCAGCAGCTTGTCAGGGGTGAATTCACCCCTCCACTTT
CDR3 protein: CASSLSGVNSPLHF
V gene: TRBV5-1
D gene: NA
J gene: TRBJ1-6
clone size: NA

CDR3 DNA: TGTGCCAGCAGCCCAACCGAGGTGGGCTACAATGAGCAGTTCTTC
CDR3 protein: CASSPTEVGYNEQFF
V gene: TRBV9
D gene: NA
J gene: TRBJ2-1
clone size: NA

CDR3 DNA: TGTGCCAGTAGTTTTGGGACAGGCGATAATGAAAAACTGTTTTTT
CDR3 protein: CASSFGTGDNEKLFF
V gene: TRBV19
D gene: TRBD1
J gene: TRBJ1-4
clone size: NA

CDR3 DNA: TGTGCCAGCAGTTTAGGACTCAATGAGCAGTTCTTC
CDR3 protein: CASSLGLNEQFF
V gene: TRBV12-3/TRBV12-4
D gene: NA
J gene: TRBJ2-1
clone size: NA

CDR3 DNA: TGTGCCAGCAGTAAGACAGGGGGACCCTCTGGAAACACCATATATTTT
CDR3 protein: CASSKTGGPSGNTIYF
V gene: TRBV13
D gene: TRBD1
J gene: TRBJ1-3
clone size: NA

CDR3 DNA: TGTGCCTGGAGTGGGACAGGGAACAGAATTGAGCAGTTCTTC
CDR3 protein: CAWSGTGNRIEQFF
V gene: TRBV30
D gene: TRBD1
J gene: TRBJ2-1
clone size: NA

CDR3 DNA: TGTGCCAGCAGTTCAGGGGTGGGTGAAGCTTTCTTT
CDR3 protein: CASSSGVGEAFF
V gene: TRBV12-3/TRBV12-4
D gene: NA
J gene: TRBJ1-1
clone size: NA

CDR3 DNA: TGTGCCAGCAGTTTTGATCCGCAGGGGGCGCGCGGTAGGGAGCTGTTTTTT
CDR3 protein: CASSFDPQGARGRELFF
V gene: TRBV27
D gene: TRBD1
J gene: TRBJ2-2
clone size: NA

CDR3 DNA: TGTGCCAGCTCACCACGGGTGACAGGGGGCGCCGATGGCTACACCTTC
CDR3 protein: CASSPRVTGGADGYTF
V gene: TRBV18
D gene: TRBD1
J gene: TRBJ1-2
clone size: NA

CDR3 DNA: TGTGCCAGCAGCCGCGGGCGCCAGAAGGAAGATACGCAGTATTTT
CDR3 protein: CASSRGRQKEDTQYF
V gene: TRBV3-1/TRBV3-2
D gene: NA
J gene: TRBJ2-3
clone size: NA

CDR3 DNA: TGTGCCAGCAGTGAAATGCGGGACTCTGGAAACACCATATATTTT
CDR3 protein: CASSEMRDSGNTIYF
V gene: TRBV2
D gene: NA
J gene: TRBJ1-3
clone size: NA

CDR3 DNA: TGTGCCAGCAGCTTGGATTGGGGACAGCTCAATTCACCCCTCCACTTT
CDR3 protein: CASSLDWGQLNSPLHF
V gene: TRBV5-6
D gene: TRBD1
J gene: TRBJ1-6
clone size: few

CDR3 DNA: TGTGCCAGCAGCTTAAGGGACAGAGGCTCCTACAATGAGCAGTTCTTC
CDR3 protein: CASSLRDRGSYNEQFF
V gene: TRBV7-3
D gene: TRBD1
J gene: TRBJ2-1
clone size: once

CDR3 DNA: TGTGCCTGGATGGGGGGGAGTTTGACTTTCTTT
CDR3 protein: CAWMGGSLTFF
V gene: TRBV30
D gene: NA
J gene: TRBJ1-1
clone size: NA

CDR3 DNA: TGTGCCAGCAGCTTAGCACCGCAAGCCGGAGCTTTCTTT
CDR3 protein: CASSLAPQAGAFF
V gene: TRBV7-9
D gene: NA
J gene: TRBJ1-1
clone size: NA